A selection of T cell receptor beta chains follows, all from one sample in a study of blood T cell repertoires in COVID-19. Sequencing was performed with immunoSEQ multiplex PCR; in TCRdb, only in-frame clones are kept and a portion is missing. The sample gives about 150,000 clones, about three quarters of which show up once; around 1.5% is in the top ten. Sample: peripheral blood. These TCRs come from a man older than 75 with acute or convalescent COVID-19. Each CDR3 is given with its conserved first and last residue. The D gene is left open where the match is weak. Expanded clones are given a class, and other clones once, few, many or no size at all.

clone_size	j_call	v_call	d_call	cdr3_nt	cdr3_aa
-	TRBJ1-2	TRBV24-1	TRBD1	TGTGCCACCAGTGATGCGGACAGGGAGTATGGCTACACCTTC	CATSDADREYGYTF
-	TRBJ2-7	TRBV7-3	TRBD2	TGTGCCAGCAGCTCTAGCGGGGGAACCTACGAGCAGTACTTC	CASSSSGGTYEQYF
-	TRBJ2-5	TRBV7-2	TRBD2	TGTGCCAGCAGCTTAGTTGCGGGGGGGTCGGAGACCCAGTACTTC	CASSLVAGGSETQYF
-	TRBJ1-5	TRBV7-2	-	TGTGCCAGCAGCTTAGCGCGGGGGGGCCAGCCCCAGCATTTT	CASSLARGGQPQHF
few	TRBJ1-6	TRBV19	TRBD1	TGTGCCAGTAGTATGAGGACAGGGGCTAATTCACCCCTCCACTTT	CASSMRTGANSPLHF
-	TRBJ2-4	TRBV28	-	TGTGCCAGCAGCACCACTGAGGCCCGAGCCAAAAACATTCAGTACTTC	CASSTTEARAKNIQYF
few	TRBJ2-1	TRBV19	TRBD2	TGTGCCAGTAGTCCCGGGACTAACAATGAGCAGTTCTTC	CASSPGTNNEQFF
-	TRBJ1-1	TRBV5-1	-	TGCGCCAGCAGCTTGCCAGGGCCCATGAACACTGAAGCTTTCTTT	CASSLPGPMNTEAFF
-	TRBJ1-3	TRBV6-1	TRBD1	TGTGCCAGCAGTGAATTTTGGCAGGGGGTCTCTGGAAACACCATATATTTT	CASSEFWQGVSGNTIYF
-	TRBJ2-4	TRBV3-1/TRBV3-2	-	TGTGCCAGCAGCCAAGGGACACCTTTGAGAGACATTCAGTACTTC	CASSQGTPLRDIQYF
-	TRBJ2-3	TRBV7-9	TRBD1	TGTGCCAGCAGCTTCAGGGGGTTTAGCACAGATACGCAGTATTTT	CASSFRGFSTDTQYF
-	TRBJ1-4	TRBV7-9	-	TGTGCCAGCAGCTTAGATGGAAGGGGTGGTGAAAAACTGTTTTTT	CASSLDGRGGEKLFF
-	TRBJ1-4	TRBV7-6	TRBD1	TGTGCCAGCAGCTATGGGTACGGGACAGGGCAGGAAAAACTGTTTTTT	CASSYGYGTGQEKLFF
-	TRBJ2-3	TRBV10-1	-	TGCGCCAGCAGTGTAGCTAGTGATGCAGATACGCAGTATTTT	CASSVASDADTQYF